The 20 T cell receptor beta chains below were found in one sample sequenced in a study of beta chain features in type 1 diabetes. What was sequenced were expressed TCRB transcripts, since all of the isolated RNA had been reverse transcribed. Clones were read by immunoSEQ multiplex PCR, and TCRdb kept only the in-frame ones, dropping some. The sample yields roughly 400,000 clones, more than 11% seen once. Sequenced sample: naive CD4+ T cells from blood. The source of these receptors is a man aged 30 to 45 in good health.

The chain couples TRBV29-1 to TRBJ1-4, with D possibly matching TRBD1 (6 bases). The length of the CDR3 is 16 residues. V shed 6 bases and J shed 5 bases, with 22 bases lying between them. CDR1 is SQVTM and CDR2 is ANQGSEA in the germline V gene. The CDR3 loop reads CSVAYLRGALNEKLFF. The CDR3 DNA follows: TGCAGCGTCGCCTATTTGAGGGGGGCCCTCAATGAAAAACTGTTTTTT. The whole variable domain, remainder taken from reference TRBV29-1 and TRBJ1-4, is SAVISQKPSRDICQRGTSLTIQCQVDSQVTMMFWYRQQPGQSLTLIATANQGSEATYESGFVIDKFPISRPNLTFSTLTVSNMSPEDSSIYLCSVAYLRGALNEKLFFGSGTQLSVL.

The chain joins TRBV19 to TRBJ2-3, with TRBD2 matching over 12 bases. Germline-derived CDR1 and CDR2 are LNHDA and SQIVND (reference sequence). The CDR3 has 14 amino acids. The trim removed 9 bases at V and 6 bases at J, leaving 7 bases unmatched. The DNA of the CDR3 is TGTGCCAGCCGACTAGCGGGAGTATATGATACGCAGTATTTT. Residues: CASRLAGVYDTQYF.

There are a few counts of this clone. The DNA for the CDR3 is TGTGCCAGCAGCCCGGGGCAGGGGATCTACAATGAGCAGTTCTTC. As protein: CASSPGQGIYNEQFF. J is TRBJ2-1 and V is TRBV5-4; tentatively, D is TRBD1 (6 bases). Per the germline V gene, CDR1 is SGHNT and CDR2 is YYREEE (reference sequence). The CDR3 consists of 15 residues. The V gene lost 4 bases and the J gene lost 3 bases, with 14 bases spanning the gap.

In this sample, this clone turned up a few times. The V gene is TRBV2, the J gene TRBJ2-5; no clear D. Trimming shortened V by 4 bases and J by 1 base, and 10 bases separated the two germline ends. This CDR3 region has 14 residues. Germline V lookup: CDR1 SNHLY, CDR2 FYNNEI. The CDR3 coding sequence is TGTGCCAGCAGTGGTATAGCCTCCCAAGAGACCCAGTACTTC. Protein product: CASSGIASQETQYF.

CDR3 loop: CATSRGQGNTYEQYF. CDR3 coding DNA: TGTGCCACCAGCAGAGGTCAGGGAAACACCTACGAGCAGTACTTC. This chain uses TRBV15 with TRBJ2-7; D is possibly TRBD1 (5 bases). This CDR3 has 15 amino acids. V was shortened by 1 base and J by 2 bases, with 12 bases between the two germline ends. Germline CDR1 reads LNHNV; CDR2 reads YYDKDF (reference sequence).

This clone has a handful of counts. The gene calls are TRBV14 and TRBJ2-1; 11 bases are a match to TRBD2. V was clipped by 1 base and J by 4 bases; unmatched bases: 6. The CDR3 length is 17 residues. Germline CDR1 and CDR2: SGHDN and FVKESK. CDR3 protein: CASSQVSGLAGYNEQFF. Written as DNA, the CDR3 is TGTGCCAGCAGCCAAGTGAGCGGACTAGCGGGTTACAATGAGCAGTTCTTC.

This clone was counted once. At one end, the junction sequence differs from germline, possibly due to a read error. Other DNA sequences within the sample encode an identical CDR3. Written as DNA, the CDR3 is TGCAGCGCCGATACTTTCACAGATACACAGTATTTT. Its translation: CSADTFTDTQYF. The J gene is TRBJ2-3, the V gene TRBV29-1, with D uncertain. The CDR3 is made up of 12 amino acids. In germline, CDR1 is SQVTM, CDR2 ANQGSEA.

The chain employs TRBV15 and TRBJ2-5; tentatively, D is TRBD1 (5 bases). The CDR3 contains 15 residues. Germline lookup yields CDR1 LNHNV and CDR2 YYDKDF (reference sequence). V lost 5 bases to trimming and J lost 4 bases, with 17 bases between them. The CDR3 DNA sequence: TGTGCCACCAGCGGCGTACAGGTTGATGGAGAGACCCAGTACTTC. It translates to CATSGVQVDGETQYF.

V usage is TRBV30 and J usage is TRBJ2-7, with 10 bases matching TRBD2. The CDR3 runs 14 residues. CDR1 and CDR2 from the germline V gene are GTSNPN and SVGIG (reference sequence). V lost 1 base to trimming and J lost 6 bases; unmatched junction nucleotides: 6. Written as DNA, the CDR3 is TGTGCCTGGAGTGGGACTAGCGGTTATTTCGAGCAGTACGTC. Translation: CAWSGTSGYFEQYV.

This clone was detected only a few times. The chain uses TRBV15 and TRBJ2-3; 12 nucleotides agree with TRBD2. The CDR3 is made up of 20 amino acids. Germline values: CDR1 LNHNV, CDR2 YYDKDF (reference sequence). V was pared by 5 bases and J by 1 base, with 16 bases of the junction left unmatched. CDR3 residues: CATSHRGLAGPKSRTDTQYF. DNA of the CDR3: TGTGCCACCAGCCACCGCGGACTAGCGGGGCCCAAATCGCGCACAGATACGCAGTATTTT. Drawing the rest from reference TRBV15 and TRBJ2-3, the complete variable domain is DAMVIQNPRYQVTQFGKPVTLSCSQTLNHNVMYWYQQKSSQAPKLLFHYYDKDFNNEADTPDNFQSRRPNTSFCFLDIRSPGLGDTAMYLCATSHRGLAGPKSRTDTQYFGPGTRLTVL.

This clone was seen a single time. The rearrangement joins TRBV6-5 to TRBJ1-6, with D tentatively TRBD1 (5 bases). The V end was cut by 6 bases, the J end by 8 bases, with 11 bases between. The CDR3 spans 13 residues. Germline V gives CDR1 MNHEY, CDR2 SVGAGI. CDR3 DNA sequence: TGTGCCAGCAGGGGACGGACCGATTCACCCCTCCACTTT. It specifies CASRGRTDSPLHF.

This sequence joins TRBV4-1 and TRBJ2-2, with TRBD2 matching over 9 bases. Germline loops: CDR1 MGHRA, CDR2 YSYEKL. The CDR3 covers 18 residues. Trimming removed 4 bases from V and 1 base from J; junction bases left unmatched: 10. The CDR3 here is CASSRLPPSGVNTGELFF. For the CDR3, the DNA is TGCGCCAGCAGCCGCCTCCCCCCTAGCGGGGTGAACACCGGGGAGCTGTTTTTT.

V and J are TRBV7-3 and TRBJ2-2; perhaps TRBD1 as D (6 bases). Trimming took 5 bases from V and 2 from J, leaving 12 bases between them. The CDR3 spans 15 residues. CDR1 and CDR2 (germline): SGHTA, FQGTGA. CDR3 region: CASSPGALNTGELFF. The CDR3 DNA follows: TGTGCCAGCAGCCCAGGGGCACTTAACACCGGGGAGCTGTTTTTT.

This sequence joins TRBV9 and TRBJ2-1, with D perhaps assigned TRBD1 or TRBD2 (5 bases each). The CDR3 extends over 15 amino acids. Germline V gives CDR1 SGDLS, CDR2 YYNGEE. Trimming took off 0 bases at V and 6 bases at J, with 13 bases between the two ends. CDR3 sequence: CASSVGFGGSNEQFF. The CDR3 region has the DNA TGTGCCAGCAGCGTAGGATTTGGGGGAAGCAATGAGCAGTTCTTC.

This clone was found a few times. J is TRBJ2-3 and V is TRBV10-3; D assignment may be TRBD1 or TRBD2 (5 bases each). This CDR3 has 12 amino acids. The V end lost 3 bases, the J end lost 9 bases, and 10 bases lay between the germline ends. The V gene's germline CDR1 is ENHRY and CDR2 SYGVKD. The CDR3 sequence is CAISEGTKTQYF. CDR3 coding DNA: TGTGCCATCAGTGAAGGGACCAAGACGCAGTATTTT.

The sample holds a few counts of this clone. The CDR3: CASSLVTGGRFRNTEAFF. The CDR3 nucleotides are TGTGCCAGCAGCTTAGTAACCGGGGGGCGATTTAGGAACACTGAAGCTTTCTTT. The rearrangement links TRBV7-9 to TRBJ1-1; D is perhaps TRBD1 (6 bases). The CDR3 loop spans 18 amino acids. Per the germline V gene, CDR1 is SEHNR and CDR2 is FQNEAQ (reference sequence). The V and J ends lost 1 base and 1 base respectively, with 19 bases between them.

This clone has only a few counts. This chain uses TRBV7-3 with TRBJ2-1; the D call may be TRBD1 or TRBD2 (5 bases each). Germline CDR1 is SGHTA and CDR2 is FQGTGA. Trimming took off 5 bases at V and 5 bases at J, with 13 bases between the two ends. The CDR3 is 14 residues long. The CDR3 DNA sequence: TGTGCCAGCAGCGCCATGTCGGGGCACAATGAGCAGTTCTTC. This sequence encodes CASSAMSGHNEQFF.

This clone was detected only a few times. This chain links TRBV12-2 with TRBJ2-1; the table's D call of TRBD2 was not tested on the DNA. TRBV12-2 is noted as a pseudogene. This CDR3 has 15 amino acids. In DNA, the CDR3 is TGTGCAAGTCGCTTAGGGAGCGGAAAGTACAATGAGCAGTTCTTC. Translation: CASRLGSGKYNEQFF.

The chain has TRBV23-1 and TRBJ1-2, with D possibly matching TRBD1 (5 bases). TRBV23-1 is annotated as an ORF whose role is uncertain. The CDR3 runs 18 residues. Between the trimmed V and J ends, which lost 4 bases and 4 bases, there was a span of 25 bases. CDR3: CASSPVVRDQVSSYGYTF. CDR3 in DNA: TGCGCCAGCAGTCCCGTCGTGCGGGACCAAGTCTCTTCCTATGGCTACACCTTC.

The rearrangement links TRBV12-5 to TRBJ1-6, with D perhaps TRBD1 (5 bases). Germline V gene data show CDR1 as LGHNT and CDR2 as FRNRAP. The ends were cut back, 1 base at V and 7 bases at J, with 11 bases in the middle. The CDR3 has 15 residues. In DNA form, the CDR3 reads TGTGCTAGTGGTTTGGACGTGACAGAGAATTCACCCCTCCACTTT. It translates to CASGLDVTENSPLHF. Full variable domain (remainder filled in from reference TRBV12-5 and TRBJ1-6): DARVTQTPRHKVTEMGQEVTMRCQPILGHNTVFWYRQTMMQGLELLAYFRNRAPLDDSGMPKDRFSAEMPDATLATLKIQPSEPRDSAVYFCASGLDVTENSPLHFGNGTRLTVT.